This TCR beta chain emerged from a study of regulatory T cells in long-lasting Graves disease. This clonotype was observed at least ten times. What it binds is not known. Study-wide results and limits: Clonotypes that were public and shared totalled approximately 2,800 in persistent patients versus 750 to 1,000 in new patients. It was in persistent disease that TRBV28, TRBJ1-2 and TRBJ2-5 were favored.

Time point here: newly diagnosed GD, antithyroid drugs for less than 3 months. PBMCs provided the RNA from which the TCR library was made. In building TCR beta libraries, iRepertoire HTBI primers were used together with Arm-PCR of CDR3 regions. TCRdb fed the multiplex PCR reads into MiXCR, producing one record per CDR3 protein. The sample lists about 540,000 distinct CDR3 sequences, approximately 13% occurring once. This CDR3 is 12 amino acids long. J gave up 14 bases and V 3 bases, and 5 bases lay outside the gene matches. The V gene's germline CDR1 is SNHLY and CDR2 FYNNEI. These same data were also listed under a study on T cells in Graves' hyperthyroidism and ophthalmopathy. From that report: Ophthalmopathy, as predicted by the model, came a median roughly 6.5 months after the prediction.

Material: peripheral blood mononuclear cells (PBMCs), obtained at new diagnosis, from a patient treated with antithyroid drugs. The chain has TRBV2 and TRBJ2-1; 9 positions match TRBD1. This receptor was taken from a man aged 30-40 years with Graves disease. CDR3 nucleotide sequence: TGTGCCAGCAGTGATTGGGGGGACAGGGAGTTCTTC. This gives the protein CASSDWGDREFF.